This note documents a single T cell receptor beta chain sequence. This specimen comes from a study of OX40 agonist ivuxolimab in advanced cancers. Whole-study context: In this cohort, patients received ivuxolimab, an agonistic anti-OX40 (CD134) antibody.

Clones were read by immunoSEQ multiplex PCR, and TCRdb kept only the in-frame ones, dropping some. The sample has just over 90,000 clones, 90% to 95% seen once. The TCR comes from an adult with an advanced solid tumor such as melanoma, head and neck, liver or kidney cancer. Material: CD4+ or CD8+ T cells sorted from blood, obtained in a trial of the OX40 agonist ivuxolimab.

In DNA form, the CDR3 reads TGTGCCTGGAGGGAGGCACCGCTCGAGCAGTACTTC. Amino acids: CAWREAPLEQYF. The chain links TRBV30 to TRBJ2-7; tentatively, D is TRBD2 (5 bases). There are 12 residues in the CDR3. Germline V CDR1 and CDR2: GTSNPN, SVGIG (reference sequence). Trimming left V 3 bases short and J 6 bases short, with 12 bases between.